This TCR beta chain was sequenced during a study of blood T cells in healthy people across ages (dated by TCRdb to between 2014 and 2016). Context from the whole study: Template switching captured roughly one uniquely barcoded TCR beta cDNA molecule per two T cells in model experiments. The donors were split into four age groups: young (average about 15 years), middle-aged (nearly 40), aged (62) and long-lived (roughly 80). The study measured age-related changes in TCR beta repertoire diversity using deep sequencing normalized with unique cDNA molecular identifiers. Using the same blood draw, the study looked at two additional independent replicas of 1 million unique cDNA reads for two donors, one aged 18 to 30 and the other aged 80 or older.

Systemically healthy Caucasian individuals from Russia, about 38 in total and aged roughly 6 to 100 years, were included as donors. Approximately 10 milliliters of peripheral blood were collected from each donor into EDTA-treated Vacutainer tubes. PBMCs were isolated by Ficoll-Paque density-gradient centrifugation, with at least 6 million obtained per sample. Total RNA, at least 6 micrograms per sample, was extracted from PBMCs with Trizol reagent. The percentages of naive CD45RAhigh/CD27high T cells were determined by flow cytometry on a PBMC aliquot from every donor. This clonotype was picked up many times. Its cognate antigen has yet to be identified. Nothing much larger sits one base from this clone, and base qualities are not available. Libraries were prepared through 5' RACE. The sequencer was an Illumina HiSeq 2500. The second PCR ran for roughly 7 to 11 cycles and used a J-beta primer mix along with a sample-barcoded 5' primer. A unique molecular identifier was introduced onto each TCR beta cDNA molecule by a template-switch 5' adaptor carrying 12 random nucleotides. Each sample yielded at least 3 million CDR3-containing paired-end reads. All of the RNA was converted into first-strand cDNA using the Mint cDNA synthesis kit, with a TRBC-specific oligonucleotide serving as the primer. Following uracil-DNA glycosylase treatment, all cDNA underwent a first 18-cycle PCR with the universal primers M1SS and BC2_uni_R. In the authors' own workflow: Each sample was normalized by randomly selecting 1 million high-quality reads, each carrying a distinct molecular identifier. Instead of being binned into consensus sequences, reads with shared molecular identifiers were discarded. MiTCR, run with a Q25 quality threshold and the strictest error-elimination algorithm, handled CDR3 identification, clonotype clustering and error correction. A nonparametric unseen species model with Euler transformation was used to estimate lower-bound total TCR beta diversity. TCRdb cleaned the public reads at Q25 with fastp, built clones with MiXCR and kept in-frame beta chains. A single entry per CDR3 protein holds the most common genes and DNA from its merged rows. TCRdb's processing, not the authors', yielded these V and J calls. This sample lists about 1 million distinct CDR3 sequences; approximately 25% were detected once. Less than 0.85% of the sample comes from the top ten.

The study at large found these results: There was a strong correlation between observed TCR beta diversity and the percentage of naive T cells measured by flow cytometry. Observed TCR beta diversity per million T cells fell roughly linearly with age, and a significant reduction was already apparent by age around 36. Compared with the aged group, more naive CD4+ T cells, fewer expanded clones and increased TCR diversity were shown by the long-lived group, suggesting age selection. Because donor CMV infection status was unknown, age-related changes in expanded clonotypes were potentially confounded. Estimates of total diversity from one million sequenced T cells were regarded as lower bounds and underestimates. Conclusive comparison of naive and antigen-experienced compartments was prevented by the profiling of bulk unsorted PBMCs.

The germline V gene (reference sequence) yields SEHNR for CDR1 and FQNEAQ for CDR2. Counted from cysteine to phenylalanine, this CDR3 has 12 amino acids. Solely the CDR3 DNA is kept, with 36 bases framed from the first base. V and J are truncated by 2 bases and 4 bases respectively, leaving an intervening sequence of 5 bases. These same data were also listed under a study on T cells of mothers and their children. The second source states: The donors were nine systemically healthy Caucasian individuals, made up of three mothers and their six children. cDNA synthesis used all of the extracted RNA, with approximately 1.4 ug of RNA in each 15 ul reaction. Sample barcodes and 2-4 random nucleotides were added via the M1S primer in the second PCR. Over 9 million TCR beta CDR3 reads were obtained for each mother, and millions of reads were obtained for each child. Thymic selection shapes the output of TCR recombination in a similar way in related and unrelated pairs, and inherited differences have a minor effect. Normalized repertoire overlap was always found to be slightly, but never significantly, higher in related mother-child pairs than in unrelated mother-child pairs. With a sensitivity of about 100 clones per million clonotypes, no persistent microchimeric T cell clones were detected. To look for features that set related mother-child pairs apart from unrelated individuals, the researchers ran deep NGS to compare the TCR beta repertoires of mothers and children. Mothers averaged roughly 40 +/- 4 years of age and children averaged roughly 12 +/- 4 years. After adapter ligation was performed with NEBNext reagents, the libraries were sequenced on an Illumina HiSeq 2000 with 100+100 nt paired-end reads. To prevent cross-contamination, the mother and child libraries were prepared one month apart and sequenced in separate runs. Each donor had between roughly 450,000 and 2,100,000 distinct TCR beta clonotypes identified. Naive TCR beta clonotypes were estimated from low-frequency clonotypes matched to each donor's FACS-determined naive share, without sorting.

This TCR was sampled from a girl aged 2 to 9 in good health. The sequenced material came from blood. Recombination joined TRBV7-9 with TRBJ1-1; the D gene cannot be resolved reliably. The DNA sequence follows: TGTGCCAGCAGCTTACCATCCACTGAAGCTTTCTTT. The translation is CASSLPSTEAFF.